This T cell receptor (beta chain) was recovered during a study of blood T cell repertoires in COVID-19. Across the study: Acute-phase and convalescent COVID-19 samples originated in the United States, Italy and Spain. PBMCs, B-cell-depleted T cells, or T cells provided the cDNA or gDNA that made up the material.

Germline CDR1 reads SGHVS; CDR2 reads FNYEAQ. Trimming pared 5 bases from V and 0 bases from J, leaving 7 bases between. The length of the CDR3 is 13 residues. This clone was recorded only once. In the source study's methods: Reference gene primer amplification gave estimated nucleated cell counts. The table came from immunoSEQ multiplex PCR; TCRdb's copy has only in-frame clones and leaves some out. Clone size and V and J calls were adopted from that table, with D and trimming inferred from the DNA. Of around 71,000 clones listed, about four fifths were seen once; the top ten hold approximately 30%. The receptor's source is a man between 70 and 80 years old with acute or convalescent COVID-19. Material: peripheral blood. This sequence joins TRBV7-6 and TRBJ1-1; no definite D call. In DNA form, the CDR3 reads TGTGCCAGCAGCCAACAGTTGAACACTGAAGCTTTCTTT. Protein sequence: CASSQQLNTEAFF.